The 7 T cell receptor beta chains below were found in one sample sequenced in a study of CD8+CD57+ T cells in acquired aplastic anemia. Genomic DNA was employed as the template in profiling TCR beta VDJ and CDR3. TCRdb processed the reads anew with MiXCR; each CDR3 protein has one entry. The sample records a few hundred thousand distinct CDR3 sequences, under 55% being singletons. Patients who underwent sequencing had shown CD8+CD57+ cell expansion by flow cytometry. Source material: sorted CD4+, CD8+, or CD8+CD57+ T cells (not recorded which) from PBMCs. These receptors were obtained from a human donor with aplastic anemia.

This clonotype was counted many times. J is TRBJ1-5 and V is TRBV5-8; 10 nucleotides match TRBD1. Germline CDR1 is SGHTS and CDR2 is YDEGEE. The CDR3 is 16 residues long. J gave up 2 bases and V 2 bases, and 4 bases lay outside the gene matches. This CDR3 is CASSLDRGPGNQPQHF. The CDR3 DNA is TGTGCCAGCAGCTTAGACAGGGGGCCTGGCAATCAGCCCCAGCATTTT. Full variable domain (remainder filled in from reference TRBV5-8 and TRBJ1-5): EAGVTQSPTHLIKTRGQQATLRCSPISGHTSVYWYQQALGLGLQFLLWYDEGEERNRGNFPPRFSGRQFPNYSSELNVNALELEDSALYLCASSLDRGPGNQPQHFGDGTRLSIL.

In this sample, this clonotype turned up many times. This chain connects TRBV11-2 to TRBJ1-5; D ambiguous. The germline CDR1 and CDR2 sequences are SGHAT and FQNNGV. V was trimmed by 4 bases and J by 0 bases, leaving 7 bases between them. CDR3 length equals 14 residues. CDR3 in amino acids: CASSSGLSNQPQHF. As DNA, the CDR3 is TGTGCCAGCAGCTCCGGCCTTAGCAATCAGCCCCAGCATTTT.

This clonotype was counted many times. The V call is TRBV7-2, the J call TRBJ1-2, with 10 bases identical to TRBD1. The CDR3 is 14 residues long. After removal of 6 bases from V and 5 bases from J, the junction contained 6 bases not matched to a gene. Germline V gives CDR1 SGHTA, CDR2 FQGNSA. The CDR3 DNA follows: TGTGCCAGCAGGCCAGGACAGGGGGAATATGGCTACACCTTC. Translated: CASRPGQGEYGYTF.

This clonotype was seen more than once but under ten times. The chain is built from TRBV19 and TRBJ2-3; TRBD1 is a possible D gene (6 bases). CDR3 length: 15 amino acids. Trimming shortened V by 5 bases and J by 0 bases, and 12 bases separated the two germline ends. Germline loops: CDR1 LNHDA, CDR2 SQIVND (reference sequence). The CDR3 DNA reads TGTGCCAGTAGTCCAGGGGTCGTGAGCACAGATACGCAGTATTTT. Its protein is CASSPGVVSTDTQYF. The variable domain in full, completed from reference TRBV19 and TRBJ2-3, reads DGGITQSPKYLFRKEGQNVTLSCEQNLNHDAMYWYRQDPGQGLRLIYYSQIVNDFQKGDIAEGYSVSREKKESFPLTVTSAQKNPTAFYLCASSPGVVSTDTQYFGPGTRLTVL.

This clonotype was observed a handful of times. The genes are TRBV9 and TRBJ2-5, with D hard to call. The germline gives CDR1 SGDLS, CDR2 YYNGEE. V was pared by 6 bases and J by 1 base, with 16 bases between. CDR3 length equals 15 residues. CDR3 protein: CASTPGQATQETQYF. The CDR3 nucleotides are TGTGCCAGCACACCTGGGCAGGCGACCCAAGAGACCCAGTACTTC.

As regards this clonotype: The junction and the germline gene differ at one end; a read error may be behind it. The V gene is TRBV15, the J gene TRBJ2-7; D may be TRBD1 (7 bases). The CDR3 is 17 amino acids. Germline loops: CDR1 LNHNV, CDR2 YYDKDF (reference sequence). CDR3 sequence: CASSRVIRGDRSYEQYF. DNA for the CDR3: TGCGCCAGCAGCCGGGTCATTAGGGGGGACAGATCCTACGAGCAGTACTTC.

V and J are TRBV19 and TRBJ1-1; no reliable D call. V was shortened by 2 bases and J by 3 bases, with 13 bases between the two germline ends. The CDR3 contains 15 residues. CDR1 is LNHDA, CDR2 SQIVND, per germline (reference sequence). In DNA, the CDR3 is TGTGCCAGTAGTATAATGCGGGGAGGTTACACTGAAGCTTTCTTT. Protein sequence: CASSIMRGGYTEAFF.